The present entry profiles one T cell receptor beta chain with its context. Method: immunoSEQ multiplex PCR; TCRdb's copy keeps in-frame clones and lacks some. The profile covers some 80,000 clones, with over 75% appearing a single time and approximately 0.41% taken by the ten largest. Germline CDR1 reads SGHAT; CDR2 reads FQNNGV. With 1 base clipped from V and 8 bases from J, the junction kept 9 bases outside the gene matches. This CDR3 has 15 residues. The sample comes from a study of technical replicates of blood from a handful of donors. Specimen: T cells isolated from PBMCs. The receptor was isolated from a human donor in good health. This sequence joins TRBV11-2 and TRBJ1-2; TRBD1 matches 8 bases. CDR3 in amino acids: CASSLAGGTGWGYTF. The CDR3 DNA is TGTGCCAGCAGCTTAGCAGGGGGGACAGGCTGGGGCTACACCTTC.